The rows below give T cell receptor beta chains drawn from one sample of a study of response to subunit inactivated influenza vaccine. Each CDR3 protein is one row after TCRdb ran MiXCR on the RT-PCR reads. Of hundreds of thousands of distinct CDR3 sequences in the sample, roughly 9.8% were seen once. The sequenced sample was PBMCs from blood, obtained roughly 46 days after vaccination. These receptors came from a man in his fifties who received an inactivated influenza vaccine. CDR3s include the opening cysteine and the closing phenylalanine or tryptophan. A D gene is named only where the DNA matches it firmly. Size is omitted from some rows. Given values are once, few, many or a class for expanded clones.

cdr3_aa: CASSLVVGGIYGYTF
cdr3_nt: TGTGCCAGCAGCTTAGTGGTAGGCGGAATCTATGGCTACACCTTC
v_call: TRBV7-2
clone_size: .
j_call: TRBJ1-2
d_call: .
cdr3_length: 15

cdr3_aa: CASSLQGLGTDTQYF
cdr3_nt: TGTGCCAGCAGCCTGCAGGGGCTAGGGACAGATACGCAGTATTTT
v_call: TRBV5-6
clone_size: .
j_call: TRBJ2-3
d_call: .
cdr3_length: 15

cdr3_aa: CSANQGVRDEQYF
cdr3_nt: TGCAGTGCTAACCAGGGGGTCAGGGACGAGCAGTACTTC
v_call: TRBV20-1
clone_size: few
j_call: TRBJ2-7
d_call: TRBD1
cdr3_length: 13

cdr3_aa: CASRSTGDYGYTF
cdr3_nt: TGTGCCAGCAGATCAACAGGCGACTATGGCTACACCTTC
v_call: TRBV7-2
clone_size: few
j_call: TRBJ1-2
d_call: .
cdr3_length: 13

cdr3_aa: CAISLPGQGGGEQFF
cdr3_nt: TGTGCCATCAGCTTACCTGGACAGGGTGGGGGCGAGCAGTTCTTC
v_call: TRBV7-8
clone_size: .
j_call: TRBJ2-1
d_call: TRBD1
cdr3_length: 15

cdr3_aa: CASSLDPGTSGGRSQYF
cdr3_nt: TGTGCCAGCAGTTTAGACCCTGGGACTAGCGGGGGGAGGTCGCAGTATTTT
v_call: TRBV28
clone_size: few
j_call: TRBJ2-3
d_call: TRBD2
cdr3_length: 17

cdr3_aa: CAIRDSPSGSYEQYF
cdr3_nt: TGTGCCATCAGGGACTCGCCATCCGGGAGCTACGAGCAGTACTTC
v_call: TRBV10-3
clone_size: few
j_call: TRBJ2-7
d_call: .
cdr3_length: 15

cdr3_aa: CATSGEKGGKQYF
cdr3_nt: TGTGCCACCAGCGGTGAAAAGGGAGGGAAGCAGTACTTC
v_call: TRBV15
clone_size: .
j_call: TRBJ2-7
d_call: TRBD2
cdr3_length: 13

cdr3_aa: CASSPGTSGVFF
cdr3_nt: TGTGCCAGCAGCCCAGGGACTAGCGGGGTGTTCTTC
v_call: TRBV3-1
clone_size: few
j_call: TRBJ2-1
d_call: TRBD2
cdr3_length: 12

cdr3_aa: CAISELSGGRDEQYF
cdr3_nt: TGTGCCATCAGTGAGTTGAGCGGGGGTCGTGACGAGCAGTACTTC
v_call: TRBV10-3
clone_size: .
j_call: TRBJ2-7
d_call: TRBD2
cdr3_length: 15

cdr3_aa: CASASTQKEYNEQFF
cdr3_nt: TGTGCTAGCGCCTCAACACAGAAGGAGTACAATGAGCAGTTCTTC
v_call: TRBV7-7
clone_size: .
j_call: TRBJ2-1
d_call: .
cdr3_length: 15

cdr3_aa: CSADVGRSTDTQYF
cdr3_nt: TGCAGTGCGGATGTGGGGCGGAGCACAGATACGCAGTATTTT
v_call: TRBV20-1
clone_size: many
j_call: TRBJ2-3
d_call: .
cdr3_length: 14

cdr3_aa: CASRARGTGFYEQYF
cdr3_nt: TGTGCCAGCAGGGCCCGCGGGACAGGGTTCTACGAGCAGTACTTC
v_call: TRBV7-2
clone_size: many
j_call: TRBJ2-7
d_call: TRBD1
cdr3_length: 15

cdr3_aa: CASSLSRVENQPQHF
cdr3_nt: TGTGCCAGCAGTTTAAGCAGGGTGGAAAATCAGCCCCAGCATTTT
v_call: TRBV12-3/TRBV12-4
clone_size: .
j_call: TRBJ1-5
d_call: .
cdr3_length: 15

cdr3_aa: CSARGPPSSGANVLTF
cdr3_nt: TGCAGTGCTAGAGGACCCCCGAGCTCTGGGGCCAACGTCCTGACTTTC
v_call: TRBV20-1
clone_size: few
j_call: TRBJ2-6
d_call: .
cdr3_length: 16

cdr3_aa: CSGLAGGDEQYF
cdr3_nt: TGCAGCGGTTTAGCGGGAGGGGACGAGCAGTACTTC
v_call: TRBV29-1
clone_size: few
j_call: TRBJ2-7
d_call: TRBD2
cdr3_length: 12

cdr3_aa: CASSLAGDRGYGYTF
cdr3_nt: TGTGCCAGCAGCTTAGCCGGGGACAGGGGCTATGGCTACACCTTC
v_call: TRBV7-3
clone_size: few
j_call: TRBJ1-2
d_call: TRBD1
cdr3_length: 15

cdr3_aa: CASSQEAPQETQYF
cdr3_nt: TGTGCCAGCAGCCAAGAAGCGCCCCAAGAGACCCAGTACTTC
v_call: TRBV14
clone_size: .
j_call: TRBJ2-5
d_call: .
cdr3_length: 14

cdr3_aa: CASSQVAYSPGANVLTF
cdr3_nt: TGCGCCAGCAGCCAAGTTGCTTATTCCCCTGGGGCCAACGTCCTGACTTTC
v_call: TRBV4-3
clone_size: few
j_call: TRBJ2-6
d_call: .
cdr3_length: 17

cdr3_aa: CASSPREGTGELFF
cdr3_nt: TGTGCCAGCTCGCCTCGCGAAGGTACCGGGGAGCTGTTTTTT
v_call: TRBV18
clone_size: .
j_call: TRBJ2-2
d_call: .
cdr3_length: 14

cdr3_aa: CATSDPLRAGVTDTQYF
cdr3_nt: TGTGCCACCAGTGATCCCCTGAGAGCGGGAGTCACAGATACGCAGTATTTT
v_call: TRBV24-1
clone_size: many
j_call: TRBJ2-3
d_call: TRBD2
cdr3_length: 17

cdr3_aa: CSARDQPGSSETQYF
cdr3_nt: TGCAGTGCTAGAGATCAGCCAGGAAGTTCAGAGACCCAGTACTTC
v_call: TRBV20-1
clone_size: .
j_call: TRBJ2-5
d_call: .
cdr3_length: 15

cdr3_aa: CASSKDLTDTQYF
cdr3_nt: TGTGCCAGCTCAAAAGACTTGACAGATACGCAGTATTTT
v_call: TRBV18
clone_size: .
j_call: TRBJ2-3
d_call: .
cdr3_length: 13

cdr3_aa: CASRSNYGYTF
cdr3_nt: TGTGCCAGCAGATCGAACTATGGCTACACCTTC
v_call: TRBV5-6
clone_size: many
j_call: TRBJ1-2
d_call: .
cdr3_length: 11

cdr3_aa: CASSLSLRGEKLFF
cdr3_nt: TGTGCCAGCAGTTTGAGTCTTCGGGGGGAAAAACTGTTTTTT
v_call: TRBV12-3/TRBV12-4
clone_size: many
j_call: TRBJ1-4
d_call: .
cdr3_length: 14

cdr3_aa: CSVRQARREAFF
cdr3_nt: TGCAGTGTTAGGCAGGCTCGAAGGGAAGCTTTCTTT
v_call: TRBV20-1
clone_size: few
j_call: TRBJ1-1
d_call: .
cdr3_length: 12

cdr3_aa: CASSGLAASTDTQYF
cdr3_nt: TGTGCCAGCAGTGGACTAGCGGCTAGCACAGATACGCAGTATTTT
v_call: TRBV9
clone_size: few
j_call: TRBJ2-3
d_call: TRBD2
cdr3_length: 15

cdr3_aa: CASSLSFLAGRRLNTEAFF
cdr3_nt: TGTGCCAGCAGCTTAAGTTTTCTTGCGGGACGGCGATTGAACACTGAAGCTTTCTTT
v_call: TRBV11-2
clone_size: .
j_call: TRBJ1-1
d_call: .
cdr3_length: 19

cdr3_aa: CATSRGGGTDTQYF
cdr3_nt: TGTGCCACCAGCAGAGGCGGGGGCACAGATACGCAGTATTTT
v_call: TRBV15
clone_size: .
j_call: TRBJ2-3
d_call: .
cdr3_length: 14

cdr3_aa: CASSLGLGPNSREQYF
cdr3_nt: TGTGCCAGCAGTCTAGGACTAGGACCGAACTCGAGGGAGCAGTACTTC
v_call: TRBV7-2
clone_size: .
j_call: TRBJ2-7
d_call: TRBD2
cdr3_length: 16

cdr3_aa: CASSRGQTNSPLHF
cdr3_nt: TGTGCCAGCAGCCGGGGACAGACTAATTCACCCCTCCACTTT
v_call: TRBV7-6
clone_size: .
j_call: TRBJ1-6
d_call: TRBD1
cdr3_length: 14

cdr3_aa: CASSDTLASGAYEQYF
cdr3_nt: TGCGCCAGCAGTGATACCTTGGCTAGCGGAGCCTACGAGCAGTACTTC
v_call: TRBV10-2
clone_size: few
j_call: TRBJ2-7
d_call: TRBD2
cdr3_length: 16

cdr3_aa: CSADRRYNEQFF
cdr3_nt: TGCAGTGCTGACAGGCGTTACAATGAGCAGTTCTTC
v_call: TRBV20-1
clone_size: .
j_call: TRBJ2-1
d_call: .
cdr3_length: 12

cdr3_aa: CAISEFRPGARGKLFF
cdr3_nt: TGTGCCATCAGTGAGTTTCGGCCGGGGGCGAGGGGAAAACTGTTTTTT
v_call: TRBV10-3
clone_size: .
j_call: TRBJ1-4
d_call: .
cdr3_length: 16

cdr3_aa: CASIPGGTSGFEQFF
cdr3_nt: TGTGCCAGCATCCCCGGGGGGACTAGCGGGTTTGAGCAGTTCTTC
v_call: TRBV6-1
clone_size: few
j_call: TRBJ2-1
d_call: TRBD2
cdr3_length: 15

cdr3_aa: CASRAAGADEKLFF
cdr3_nt: TGCGCCAGCAGGGCCGCAGGGGCTGATGAAAAACTGTTTTTT
v_call: TRBV10-2
clone_size: .
j_call: TRBJ1-4
d_call: .
cdr3_length: 14

cdr3_aa: CAVSGGGGTDTQYF
cdr3_nt: TGTGCCGTCAGCGGGGGAGGTGGGACAGATACGCAGTATTTT
v_call: TRBV10-3
clone_size: .
j_call: TRBJ2-3
d_call: TRBD2
cdr3_length: 14

cdr3_aa: CASSEGPYNEQFF
cdr3_nt: TGTGCCAGCAGTGAAGGGCCCTACAATGAGCAGTTCTTC
v_call: TRBV25-1
clone_size: many
j_call: TRBJ2-1
d_call: .
cdr3_length: 13

cdr3_aa: CASSPSGERQEFF
cdr3_nt: TGCGCCAGCAGCCCATCGGGGGAGAGACAGGAGTTCTTC
v_call: TRBV4-1
clone_size: few
j_call: TRBJ2-1
d_call: .
cdr3_length: 13

cdr3_aa: CATSMDIWADTQYF
cdr3_nt: TGTGCCACCAGTATGGACATCTGGGCAGATACGCAGTATTTT
v_call: TRBV24-1
clone_size: many
j_call: TRBJ2-3
d_call: .
cdr3_length: 14

cdr3_aa: CATSDTSGGGTGELFF
cdr3_nt: TGTGCCACCAGTGATACTAGCGGAGGCGGCACCGGGGAGCTGTTTTTT
v_call: TRBV24-1
clone_size: .
j_call: TRBJ2-2
d_call: TRBD2
cdr3_length: 16

cdr3_aa: CASSPAGDYGYTF
cdr3_nt: TGCGCCAGCAGCCCCGCGGGTGACTATGGCTACACCTTC
v_call: TRBV5-1
clone_size: few
j_call: TRBJ1-2
d_call: .
cdr3_length: 13

cdr3_aa: CASTAASGQPEQYF
cdr3_nt: TGTGCCAGCACCGCCGCCTCCGGACAGCCCGAGCAGTACTTC
v_call: TRBV28
clone_size: .
j_call: TRBJ2-7
d_call: .
cdr3_length: 14

cdr3_aa: CASSLVGQGPTDTQYF
cdr3_nt: TGCGCCAGCAGCTTGGTTGGACAGGGTCCCACAGATACGCAGTATTTT
v_call: TRBV5-1
clone_size: few
j_call: TRBJ2-3
d_call: TRBD1
cdr3_length: 16

cdr3_aa: CASSSHVTRGLYGYTF
cdr3_nt: TGTGCCAGCAGCTCACACGTGACAAGGGGCTTGTATGGCTACACCTTC
v_call: TRBV7-2
clone_size: .
j_call: TRBJ1-2
d_call: .
cdr3_length: 16

cdr3_aa: CASSFVGRETQYF
cdr3_nt: TGTGCCAGCAGTTTTGTAGGACGTGAGACCCAGTACTTC
v_call: TRBV28
clone_size: few
j_call: TRBJ2-5
d_call: .
cdr3_length: 13

cdr3_aa: CASSSDDFYEQYF
cdr3_nt: TGTGCCAGCAGCTCGGACGACTTCTACGAGCAGTACTTC
v_call: TRBV7-8
clone_size: .
j_call: TRBJ2-7
d_call: .
cdr3_length: 13

cdr3_aa: CASSLGQRSTDTQYF
cdr3_nt: TGCGCCAGCAGCTTGGGACAGAGAAGCACAGATACGCAGTATTTT
v_call: TRBV5-1
clone_size: many
j_call: TRBJ2-3
d_call: .
cdr3_length: 15

cdr3_aa: CASSARTTDTQYF
cdr3_nt: TGCGCCAGCAGCGCACGTACCACAGATACGCAGTATTTT
v_call: TRBV5-1
clone_size: few
j_call: TRBJ2-3
d_call: .
cdr3_length: 13

cdr3_aa: CASSFSGGYTDTQYF
cdr3_nt: TGCGCCAGCAGCTTTAGCGGGGGTTACACAGATACGCAGTATTTT
v_call: TRBV5-1
clone_size: .
j_call: TRBJ2-3
d_call: TRBD2
cdr3_length: 15